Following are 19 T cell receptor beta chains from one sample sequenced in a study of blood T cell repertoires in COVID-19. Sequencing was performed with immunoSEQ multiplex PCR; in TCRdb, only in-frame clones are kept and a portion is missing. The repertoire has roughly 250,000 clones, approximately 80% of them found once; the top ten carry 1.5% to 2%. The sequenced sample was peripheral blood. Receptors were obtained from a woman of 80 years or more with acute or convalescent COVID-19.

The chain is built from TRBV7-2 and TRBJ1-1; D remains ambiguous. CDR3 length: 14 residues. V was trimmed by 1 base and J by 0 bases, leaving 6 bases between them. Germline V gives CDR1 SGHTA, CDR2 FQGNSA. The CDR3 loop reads CASSLEAVNTEAFF. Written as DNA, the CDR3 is TGTGCCAGCAGCTTAGAAGCGGTGAACACTGAAGCTTTCTTT.

CDR3 amino acids: CASSLGGQFNEKLFF. The CDR3 nucleotides read TGTGCCAGCAGCTTAGGGGGACAGTTTAATGAAAAACTGTTTTTT. The J gene is TRBJ1-4, the V gene TRBV7-9, with 7 bases aligning to TRBD1. This CDR3 spans 15 amino acids. The germline CDR1 and CDR2 sequences are SEHNR and FQNEAQ (reference sequence). With 1 base clipped from V and 4 bases from J, the junction kept 3 bases outside the gene matches. Full variable domain (rest looked up from reference TRBV7-9 and TRBJ1-4): DTGVSQNPRHKITKRGQNVTFRCDPISEHNRLYWYRQTLGQGPEFLTYFQNEAQLEKSRLLSDRFSAERPKGSFSTLEIQRTEQGDSAMYLCASSLGGQFNEKLFFGSGTQLSVL.

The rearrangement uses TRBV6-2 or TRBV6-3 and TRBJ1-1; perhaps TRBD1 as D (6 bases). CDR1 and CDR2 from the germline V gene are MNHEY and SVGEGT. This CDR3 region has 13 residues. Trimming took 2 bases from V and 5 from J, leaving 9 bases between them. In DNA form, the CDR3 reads TGTGCCAGCAGTTACGGCAGGGGAACTGAAGCTTTCTTT. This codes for CASSYGRGTEAFF.

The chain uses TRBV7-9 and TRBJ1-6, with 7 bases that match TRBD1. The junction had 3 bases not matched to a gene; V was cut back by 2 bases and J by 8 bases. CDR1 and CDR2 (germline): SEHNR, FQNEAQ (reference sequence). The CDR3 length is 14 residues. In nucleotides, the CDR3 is TGTGCCAGCAGCTTAAGACAGGGTGATTCACCCCTCCACTTT. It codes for CASSLRQGDSPLHF.

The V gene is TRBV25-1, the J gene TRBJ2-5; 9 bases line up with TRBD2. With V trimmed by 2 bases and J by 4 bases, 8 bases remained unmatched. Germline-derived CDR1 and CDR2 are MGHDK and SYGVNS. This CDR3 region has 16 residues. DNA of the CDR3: TGTGCCAGCAGTGAAGGATCTAGCGGGACCTTAGAGACCCAGTACTTC. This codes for CASSEGSSGTLETQYF.

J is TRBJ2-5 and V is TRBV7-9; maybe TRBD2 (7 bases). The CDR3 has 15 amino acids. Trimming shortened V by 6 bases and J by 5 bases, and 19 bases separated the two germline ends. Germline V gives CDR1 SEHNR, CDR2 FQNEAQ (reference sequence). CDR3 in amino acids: CASSVGFGGRETQYF. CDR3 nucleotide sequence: TGTGCCAGCAGTGTCGGGTTCGGGGGGCGCGAGACCCAGTACTTC.

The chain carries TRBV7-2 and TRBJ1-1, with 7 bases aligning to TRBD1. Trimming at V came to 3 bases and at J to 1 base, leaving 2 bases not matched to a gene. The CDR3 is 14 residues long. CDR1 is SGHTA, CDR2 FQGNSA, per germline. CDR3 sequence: CASSLGQPNTEAFF. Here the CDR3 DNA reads TGTGCCAGCAGCTTGGGACAGCCGAACACTGAAGCTTTCTTT.

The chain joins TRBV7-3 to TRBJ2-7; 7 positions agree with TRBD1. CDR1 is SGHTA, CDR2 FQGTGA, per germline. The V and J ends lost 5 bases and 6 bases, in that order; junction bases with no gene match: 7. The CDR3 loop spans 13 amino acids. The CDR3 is CASSATGAGEQYF. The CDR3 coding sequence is TGTGCCAGCAGCGCCACAGGGGCAGGCGAGCAGTACTTC.

The CDR3 protein is CASSSEGSGNTIYF. CDR3 nucleotide sequence: TGCGCCAGCAGTTCGGAGGGCTCTGGAAACACCATATATTTT. This chain links TRBV5-1 with TRBJ1-3; D uncertain. Looked up from germline, CDR1 is SGHRS and CDR2 is YFSETQ. This CDR3 has 14 amino acids. V was shortened by 5 bases and J by 0 bases, with 9 bases between the two germline ends.

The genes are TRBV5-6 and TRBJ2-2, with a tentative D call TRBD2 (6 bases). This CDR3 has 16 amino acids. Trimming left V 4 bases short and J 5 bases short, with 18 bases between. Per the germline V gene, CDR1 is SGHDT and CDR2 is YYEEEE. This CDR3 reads CASSTRDSWDTGELFF. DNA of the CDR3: TGTGCCAGCAGCACCCGGGACTCGTGGGATACCGGGGAGCTGTTTTTT.

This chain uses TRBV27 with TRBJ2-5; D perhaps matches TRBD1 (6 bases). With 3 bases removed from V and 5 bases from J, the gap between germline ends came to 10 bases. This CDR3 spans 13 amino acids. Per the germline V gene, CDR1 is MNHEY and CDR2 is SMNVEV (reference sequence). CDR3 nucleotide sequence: TGTGCCAGCAGTTTTACAGGGTTCGAGACCCAGTACTTC. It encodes CASSFTGFETQYF.

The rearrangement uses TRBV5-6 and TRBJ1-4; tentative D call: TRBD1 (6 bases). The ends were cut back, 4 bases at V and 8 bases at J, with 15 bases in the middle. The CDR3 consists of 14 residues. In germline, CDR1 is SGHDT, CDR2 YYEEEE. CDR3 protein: CASSTRDKEEKLFF. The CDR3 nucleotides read TGTGCCAGCAGCACCCGGGACAAGGAGGAAAAACTGTTTTTT.

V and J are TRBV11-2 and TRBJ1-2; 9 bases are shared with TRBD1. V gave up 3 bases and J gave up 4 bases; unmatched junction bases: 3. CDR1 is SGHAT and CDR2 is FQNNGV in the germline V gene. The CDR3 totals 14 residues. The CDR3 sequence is CASSLLDRGYGYTF. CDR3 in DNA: TGTGCCAGCAGCTTGTTGGACAGGGGCTATGGCTACACCTTC.

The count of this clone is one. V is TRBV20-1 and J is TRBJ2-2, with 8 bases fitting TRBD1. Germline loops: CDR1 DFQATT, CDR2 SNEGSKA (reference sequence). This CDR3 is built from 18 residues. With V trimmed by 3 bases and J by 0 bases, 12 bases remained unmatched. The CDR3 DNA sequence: TGCAGTGCTAGTAAGGATCCCACGACAGGGGCGAACACCGGGGAGCTGTTTTTT. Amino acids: CSASKDPTTGANTGELFF.

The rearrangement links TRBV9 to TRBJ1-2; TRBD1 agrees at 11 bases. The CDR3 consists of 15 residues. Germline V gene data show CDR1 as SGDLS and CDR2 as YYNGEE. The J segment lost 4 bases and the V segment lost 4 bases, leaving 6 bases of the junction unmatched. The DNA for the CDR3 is TGTGCCAGCAGCCAGGGGACAGGGGGGGGCTATGGCTACACCTTC. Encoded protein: CASSQGTGGGYGYTF.

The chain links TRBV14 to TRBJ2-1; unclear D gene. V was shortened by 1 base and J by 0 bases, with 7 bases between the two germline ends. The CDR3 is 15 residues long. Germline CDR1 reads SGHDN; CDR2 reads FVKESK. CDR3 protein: CASSQARSSYNEQFF. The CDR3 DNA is TGTGCCAGCAGCCAAGCGAGGAGCTCCTACAATGAGCAGTTCTTC.

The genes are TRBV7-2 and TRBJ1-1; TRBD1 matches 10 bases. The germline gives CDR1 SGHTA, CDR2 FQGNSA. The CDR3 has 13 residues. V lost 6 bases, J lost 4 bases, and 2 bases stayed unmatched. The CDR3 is CASRRDRGTEAFF. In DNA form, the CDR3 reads TGTGCCAGCAGACGGGACAGGGGCACTGAAGCTTTCTTT.

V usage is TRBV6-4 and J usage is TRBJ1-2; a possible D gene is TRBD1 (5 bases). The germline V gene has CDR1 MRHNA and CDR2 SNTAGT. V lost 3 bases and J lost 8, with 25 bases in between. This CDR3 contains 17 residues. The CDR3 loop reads CASSELPPQGEDVGYTF. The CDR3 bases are TGTGCCAGCAGTGAACTTCCCCCCCAGGGTGAAGACGTGGGCTACACCTTC.

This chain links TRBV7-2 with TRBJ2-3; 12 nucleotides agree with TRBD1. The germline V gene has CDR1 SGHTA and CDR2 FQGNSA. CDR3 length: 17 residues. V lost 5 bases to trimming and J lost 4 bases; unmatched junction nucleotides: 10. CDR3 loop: CASSEVGTGGAPDTQYF. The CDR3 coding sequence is TGTGCCAGCAGCGAGGTTGGGACAGGGGGCGCCCCAGATACGCAGTATTTT.